This paragraph reports one T cell receptor (beta chain). Generated by immunoSEQ multiplex PCR, the TCRdb table keeps only in-frame clones and is missing some. The repertoire has a few million clones, around 90% of them found once; the top ten carry approximately 0.4%. Deletions cut 0 bases from V and 6 bases from J, with 16 bases between. The CDR3 is 16 residues long. CDR1 SGHTA and CDR2 FQGTGA come from the germline V gene. The data are from a study of shared clonotypes between healthy human individuals. Sequenced material: naive CD4+ T cells from PBMCs. The subset here: CD45RA+ positively selected. This TCR came from a man in his late teens or twenties in good health. Some clones in this sample may be carry-over from other donors' samples. This chain uses TRBV7-3 with TRBJ2-3; TRBD2 is a possible D gene (6 bases). CDR3 protein: CASSLTGTAGRDTQYF. CDR3 DNA sequence: TGTGCCAGCAGCTTAACGGGAACTGCGGGGAGGGATACGCAGTATTTT.